This T cell receptor (beta chain) was recorded in a study of blood T cell repertoires in COVID-19. Across the whole study: Italy, Spain and the United States were the sources of the convalescent and acute COVID-19 samples.

Authors' data handling: Scientists estimated how many nucleated cells there were by amplifying reference gene primers. Some clones are missing from TCRdb's copy, which holds only in-frame ones; the method was immunoSEQ multiplex PCR. From that table come the V and J calls and clone size; the DNA was used to work out D and trimming. Of 95,000 to 150,000 clones in the sample, just under 80% were seen once. The table lists this clone with a few counts. Sequencing was carried out using peripheral blood. The receptor comes from a human donor in a cohort sampled during active COVID-19.

The CDR3 is CASSVGPPGANTGELFF. The DNA for the CDR3 is TGTGCCAGCAGCGTAGGTCCCCCGGGAGCGAACACCGGGGAGCTGTTTTTT. This chain joins TRBV9 and TRBJ2-2; D possibly corresponds to TRBD2 (6 bases). CDR3 size: 17 residues. Germline-derived CDR1 and CDR2 are SGDLS and YYNGEE. V dropped 0 bases and J dropped 0 bases, with 12 bases sitting between them.